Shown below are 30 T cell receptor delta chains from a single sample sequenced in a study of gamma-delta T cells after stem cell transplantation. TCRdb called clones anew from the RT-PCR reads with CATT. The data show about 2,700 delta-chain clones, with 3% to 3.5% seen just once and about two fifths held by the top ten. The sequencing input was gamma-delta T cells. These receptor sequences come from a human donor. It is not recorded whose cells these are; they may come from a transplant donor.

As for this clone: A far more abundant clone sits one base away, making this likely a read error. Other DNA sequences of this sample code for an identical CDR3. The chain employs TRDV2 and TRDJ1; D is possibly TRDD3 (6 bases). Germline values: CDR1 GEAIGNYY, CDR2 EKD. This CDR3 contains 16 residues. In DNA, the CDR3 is TGCGCCTGTGACACGCTGGTGGGGATTTACACCGATAAACTCATCTTT. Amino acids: CACDTLVGIYTDKLIF.

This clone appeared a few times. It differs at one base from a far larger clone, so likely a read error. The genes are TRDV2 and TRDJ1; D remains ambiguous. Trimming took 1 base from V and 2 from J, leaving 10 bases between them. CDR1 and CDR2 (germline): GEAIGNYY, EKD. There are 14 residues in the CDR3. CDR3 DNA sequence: TGTGCCTGTGACACGGTACCGTCAACCGATAAACTCATCTTT. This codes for CACDTVPSTDKLIF.

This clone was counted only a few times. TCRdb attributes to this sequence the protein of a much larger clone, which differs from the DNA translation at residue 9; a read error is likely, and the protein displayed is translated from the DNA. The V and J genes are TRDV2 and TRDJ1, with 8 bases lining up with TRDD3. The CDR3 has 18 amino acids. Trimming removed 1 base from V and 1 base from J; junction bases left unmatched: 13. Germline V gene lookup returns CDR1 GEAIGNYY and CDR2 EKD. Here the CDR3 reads CACDTLHSAGDSTDKLIF. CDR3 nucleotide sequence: TGTGCCTGTGACACTCTTCACAGTGCGGGGGATAGCACCGATAAACTCATCTTT.

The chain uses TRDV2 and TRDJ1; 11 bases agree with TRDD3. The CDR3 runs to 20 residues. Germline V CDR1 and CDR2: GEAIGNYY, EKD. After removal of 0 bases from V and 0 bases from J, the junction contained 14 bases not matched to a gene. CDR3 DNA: TGTGCCTGTGACACCCTGTCCCTGGGGGATACCCTCCCACACACCGATAAACTCATCTTT. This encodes CACDTLSLGDTLPHTDKLIF.

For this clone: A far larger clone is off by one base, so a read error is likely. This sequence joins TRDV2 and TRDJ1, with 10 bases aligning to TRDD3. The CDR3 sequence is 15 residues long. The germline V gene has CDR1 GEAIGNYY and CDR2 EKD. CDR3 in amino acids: CARDTWGIKNDKLIF. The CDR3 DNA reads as TGTGCCCGTGACACCTGGGGGATAAAAAACGATAAACTCATCTTT.

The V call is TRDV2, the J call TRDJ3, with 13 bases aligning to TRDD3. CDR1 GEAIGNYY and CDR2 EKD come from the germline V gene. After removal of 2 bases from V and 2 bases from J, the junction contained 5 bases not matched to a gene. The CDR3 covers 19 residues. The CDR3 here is CACDILTGGYAWDTRQMFF. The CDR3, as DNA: TGTGCCTGTGACATTCTCACTGGGGGATACGCCTGGGACACCCGACAGATGTTTTTC.

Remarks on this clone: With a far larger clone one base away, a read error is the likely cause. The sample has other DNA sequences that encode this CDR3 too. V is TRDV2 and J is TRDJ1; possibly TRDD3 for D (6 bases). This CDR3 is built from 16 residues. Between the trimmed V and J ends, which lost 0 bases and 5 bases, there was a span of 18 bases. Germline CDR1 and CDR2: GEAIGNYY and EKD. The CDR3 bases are TGTGCCTGTGACACCGGGTTCGGAAAAGATACGGATAAACTCATCTTT. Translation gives CACDTGFGKDTDKLIF.

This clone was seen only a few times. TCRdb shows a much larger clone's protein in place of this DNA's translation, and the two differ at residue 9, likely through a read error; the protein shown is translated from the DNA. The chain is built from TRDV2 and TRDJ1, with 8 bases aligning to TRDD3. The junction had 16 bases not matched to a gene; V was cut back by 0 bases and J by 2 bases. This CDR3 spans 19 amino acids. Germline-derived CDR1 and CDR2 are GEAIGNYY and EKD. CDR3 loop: CACDTVRLRDTRETDKLIF. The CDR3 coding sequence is TGTGCCTGTGACACCGTAAGGCTGAGGGATACGCGGGAGACCGATAAACTCATCTTT.

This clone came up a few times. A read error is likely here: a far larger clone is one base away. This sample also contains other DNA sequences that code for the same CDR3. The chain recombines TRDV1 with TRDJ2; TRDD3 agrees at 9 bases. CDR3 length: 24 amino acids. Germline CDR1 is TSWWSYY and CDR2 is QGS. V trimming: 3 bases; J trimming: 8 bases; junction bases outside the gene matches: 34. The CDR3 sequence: CALGDPCLRTAVWGICPGRAQLFF. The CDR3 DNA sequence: TGTGCTCTTGGGGACCCCTGCCTTCGGACGGCGGTCTGGGGGATTTGCCCAGGACGCGCACAACTCTTCTTT.

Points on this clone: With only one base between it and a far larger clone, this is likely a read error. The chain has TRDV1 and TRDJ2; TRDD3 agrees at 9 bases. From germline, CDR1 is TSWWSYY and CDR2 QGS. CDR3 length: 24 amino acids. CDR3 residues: CAPGDPCLRTAVWGICPGRAQLFF. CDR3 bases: TGTGCTCCTGGGGACCCCTGCCTTCGGACGGCGGTCTGGGGGATTTGCCCGGGACGCGCACAACTCTTCTTT.

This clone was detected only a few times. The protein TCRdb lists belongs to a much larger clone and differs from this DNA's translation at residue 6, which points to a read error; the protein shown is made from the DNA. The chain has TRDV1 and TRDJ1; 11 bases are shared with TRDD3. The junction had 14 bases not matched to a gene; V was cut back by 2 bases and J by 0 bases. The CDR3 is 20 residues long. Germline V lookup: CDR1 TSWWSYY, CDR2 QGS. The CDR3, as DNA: TGTGCTCTTGGGGAAGTCGGAGGCTGGGGGATACCTGGGTACACCGATAAACTCATCTTT. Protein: CALGEVGGWGIPGYTDKLIF.

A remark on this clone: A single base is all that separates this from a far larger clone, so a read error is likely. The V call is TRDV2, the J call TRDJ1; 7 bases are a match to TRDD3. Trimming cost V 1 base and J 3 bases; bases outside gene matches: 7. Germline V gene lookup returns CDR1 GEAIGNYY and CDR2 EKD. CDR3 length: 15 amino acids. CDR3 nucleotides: TGTGCCTGTGACACGGTGGGATACCACGCCGATAAACTCATCTTT. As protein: CACDTVGYHADKLIF.

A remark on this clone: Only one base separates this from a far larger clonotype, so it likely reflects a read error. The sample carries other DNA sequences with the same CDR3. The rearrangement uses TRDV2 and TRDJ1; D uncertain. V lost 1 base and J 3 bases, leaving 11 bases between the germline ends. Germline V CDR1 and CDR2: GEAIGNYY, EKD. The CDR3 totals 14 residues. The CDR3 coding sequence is TGTGCCTGTGACACAGTAGGTCCTCCCGATAAACTCATCTTT. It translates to CACDTVGPPDKLIF.

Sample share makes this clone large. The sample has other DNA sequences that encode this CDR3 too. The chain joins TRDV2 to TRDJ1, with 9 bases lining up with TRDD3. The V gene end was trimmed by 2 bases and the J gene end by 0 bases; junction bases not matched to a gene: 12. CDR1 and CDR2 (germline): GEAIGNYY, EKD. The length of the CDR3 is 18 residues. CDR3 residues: CACDNILGDPKYTDKLIF. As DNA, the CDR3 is TGTGCCTGTGACAATATACTGGGGGACCCGAAGTACACCGATAAACTCATCTTT.

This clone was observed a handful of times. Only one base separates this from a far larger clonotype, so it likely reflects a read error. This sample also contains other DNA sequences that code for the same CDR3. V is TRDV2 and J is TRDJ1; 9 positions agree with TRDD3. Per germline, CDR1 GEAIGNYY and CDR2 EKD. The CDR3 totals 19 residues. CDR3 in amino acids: CACDTITLGIRSGTDKLIF. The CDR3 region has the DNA TGCGCCTGTGACACTATAACACTGGGGATACGCTCGGGCACCGATAAACTCATCTTT.

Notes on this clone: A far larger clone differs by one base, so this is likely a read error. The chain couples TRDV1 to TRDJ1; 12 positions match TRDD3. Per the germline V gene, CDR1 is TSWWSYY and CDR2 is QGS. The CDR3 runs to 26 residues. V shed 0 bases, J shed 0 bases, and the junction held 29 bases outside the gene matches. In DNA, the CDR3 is TGTGCTCTTGGGGAACTGAGTCTGGCCCCCGGGAACTGGGGGATACTCGAAGGATTACACACCGATAAACTCATCTTT. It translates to CALGELSLAPGNWGILEGLHTDKLIF.

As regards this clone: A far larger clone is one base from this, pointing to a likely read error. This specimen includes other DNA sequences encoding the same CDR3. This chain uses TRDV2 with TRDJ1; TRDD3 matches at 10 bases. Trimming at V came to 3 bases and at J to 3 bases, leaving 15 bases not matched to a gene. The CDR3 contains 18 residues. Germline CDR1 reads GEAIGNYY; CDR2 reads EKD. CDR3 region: CACDPLLTGDTRADKLIF. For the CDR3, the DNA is TGTGCCTGTGACCCTCTCCTGACGGGGGATACGCGGGCCGATAAACTCATCTTT.

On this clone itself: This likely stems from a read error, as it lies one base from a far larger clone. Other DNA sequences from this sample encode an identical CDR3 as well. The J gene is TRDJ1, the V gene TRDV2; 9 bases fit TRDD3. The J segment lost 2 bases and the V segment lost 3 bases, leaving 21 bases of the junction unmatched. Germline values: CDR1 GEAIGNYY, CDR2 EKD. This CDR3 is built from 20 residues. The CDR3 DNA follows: TGTGCCTGTGACCCCACTTCCCCCGTACTGGGGGACGGTTGGACCGATAAACTCATCTTT. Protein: CACDPTSPVLGDGWTDKLIF.

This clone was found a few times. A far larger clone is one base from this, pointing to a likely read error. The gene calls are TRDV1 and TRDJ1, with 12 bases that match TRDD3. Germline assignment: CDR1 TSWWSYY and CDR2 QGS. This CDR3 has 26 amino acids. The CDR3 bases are TGTGCTCTTGGGGAACTGAGTCTGGCCCCCGGGGACTGGGGGATACTCGAAGGATTACACACCGATGAACTCATCTTT. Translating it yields CALGELSLAPGDWGILEGLHTDELIF.

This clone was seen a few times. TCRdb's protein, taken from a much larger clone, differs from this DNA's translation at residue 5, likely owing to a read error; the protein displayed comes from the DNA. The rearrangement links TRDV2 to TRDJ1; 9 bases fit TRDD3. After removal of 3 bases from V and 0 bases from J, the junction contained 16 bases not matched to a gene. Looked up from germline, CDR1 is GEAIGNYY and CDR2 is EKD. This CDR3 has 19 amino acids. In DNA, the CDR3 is TGTGCCTGTGACCCCCTAACTGGGGGAGAAAAGTCGTACACCGATAAACTCATCTTT. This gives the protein CACDPLTGGEKSYTDKLIF.

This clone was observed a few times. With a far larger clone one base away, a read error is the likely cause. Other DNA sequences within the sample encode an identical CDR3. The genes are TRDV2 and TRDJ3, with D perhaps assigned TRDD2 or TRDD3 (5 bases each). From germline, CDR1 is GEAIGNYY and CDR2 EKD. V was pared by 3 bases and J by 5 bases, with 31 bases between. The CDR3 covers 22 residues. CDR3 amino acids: CACDPILPPEIPPSRDTRQMFF. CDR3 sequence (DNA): TGTGCCTGTGACCCAATCCTGCCACCGGAGATACCCCCTTCAAGGGACACCCGACAGATGTTTTTC.

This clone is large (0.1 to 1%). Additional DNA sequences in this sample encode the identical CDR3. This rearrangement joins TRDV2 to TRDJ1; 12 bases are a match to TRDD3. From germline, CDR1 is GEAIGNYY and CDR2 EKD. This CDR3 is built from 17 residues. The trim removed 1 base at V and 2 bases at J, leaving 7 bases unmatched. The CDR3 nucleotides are TGTGCCTGTGACACACTGGGGGATACTGGTTATACCGATAAACTCATCTTT. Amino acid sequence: CACDTLGDTGYTDKLIF.

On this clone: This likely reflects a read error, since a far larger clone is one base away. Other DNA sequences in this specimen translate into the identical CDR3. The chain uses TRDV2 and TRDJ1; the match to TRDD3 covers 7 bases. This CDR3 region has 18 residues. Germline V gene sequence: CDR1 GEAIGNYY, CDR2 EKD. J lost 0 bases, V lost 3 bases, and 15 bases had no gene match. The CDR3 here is CACDGVLGTRTYTDKLIF. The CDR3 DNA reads TGTGCCTGTGACGGGGTACTGGGGACCCGGACCTACACCGATAAACTCATCTTT.

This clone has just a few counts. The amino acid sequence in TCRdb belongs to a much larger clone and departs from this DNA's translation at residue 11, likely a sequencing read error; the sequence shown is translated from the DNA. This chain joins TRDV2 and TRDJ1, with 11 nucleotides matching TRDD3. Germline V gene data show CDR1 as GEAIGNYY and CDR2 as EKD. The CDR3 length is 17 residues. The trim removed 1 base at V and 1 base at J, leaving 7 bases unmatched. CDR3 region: CACDTLGDTIGTDKLIF. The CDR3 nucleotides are TGTGCCTGTGACACATTGGGGGATACGATTGGCACCGATAAACTCATCTTT.

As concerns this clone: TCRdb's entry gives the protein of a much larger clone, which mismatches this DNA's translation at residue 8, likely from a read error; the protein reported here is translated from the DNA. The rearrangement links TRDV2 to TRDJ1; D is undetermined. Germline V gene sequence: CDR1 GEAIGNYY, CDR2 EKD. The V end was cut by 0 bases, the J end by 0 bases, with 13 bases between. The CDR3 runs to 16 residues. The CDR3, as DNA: TGTGCCTGTGACACCGTTAAGAGGAGGTACACCGATAAACTCATCTTT. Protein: CACDTVKRRYTDKLIF.

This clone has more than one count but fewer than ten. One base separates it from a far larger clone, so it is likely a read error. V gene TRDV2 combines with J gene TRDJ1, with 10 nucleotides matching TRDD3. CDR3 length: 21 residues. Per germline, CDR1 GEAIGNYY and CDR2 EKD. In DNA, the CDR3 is TGTGCCTGTGACACTGTGGGGAGTACTGGGGGATTTCGGGTCGAGGCCGATAAACCCATCTTT. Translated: CACDTVGSTGGFRVEADKPIF.

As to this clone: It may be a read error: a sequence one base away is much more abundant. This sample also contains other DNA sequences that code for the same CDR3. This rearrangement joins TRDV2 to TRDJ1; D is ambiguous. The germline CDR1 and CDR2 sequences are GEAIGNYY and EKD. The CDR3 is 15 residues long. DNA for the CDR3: TGCGCCTGTGACCCCGTGGGTCACGAGGCCGATAAACTCATCTTT. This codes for CACDPVGHEADKLIF.

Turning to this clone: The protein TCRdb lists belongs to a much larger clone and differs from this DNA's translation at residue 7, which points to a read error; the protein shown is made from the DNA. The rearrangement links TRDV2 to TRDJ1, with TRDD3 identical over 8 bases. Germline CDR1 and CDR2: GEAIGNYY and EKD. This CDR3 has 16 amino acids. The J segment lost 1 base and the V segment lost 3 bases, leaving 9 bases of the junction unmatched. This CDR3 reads CACDSRRDTATDKLIF. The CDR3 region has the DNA TGTGCCTGTGACTCCCGGAGGGATACGGCCACCGATAAACTCATCTTT.

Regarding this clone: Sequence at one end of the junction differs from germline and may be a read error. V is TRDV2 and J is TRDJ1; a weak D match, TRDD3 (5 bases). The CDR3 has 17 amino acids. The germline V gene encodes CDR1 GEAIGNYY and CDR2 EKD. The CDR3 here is CAFVTVGGVLDTDNLIF. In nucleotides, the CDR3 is TGTGCCTTTGTCACCGTAGGTGGGGTATTAGACACCGATAATCTCATCTTT.

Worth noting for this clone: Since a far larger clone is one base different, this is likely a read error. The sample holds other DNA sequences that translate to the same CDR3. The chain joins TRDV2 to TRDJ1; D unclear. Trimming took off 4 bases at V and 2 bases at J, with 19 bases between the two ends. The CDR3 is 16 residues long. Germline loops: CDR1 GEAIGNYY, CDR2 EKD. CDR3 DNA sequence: TGTGCCTGTGATCCCGTGGGAGATATTGGAACCGATAAACTCATCTTT. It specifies CACDPVGDIGTDKLIF.